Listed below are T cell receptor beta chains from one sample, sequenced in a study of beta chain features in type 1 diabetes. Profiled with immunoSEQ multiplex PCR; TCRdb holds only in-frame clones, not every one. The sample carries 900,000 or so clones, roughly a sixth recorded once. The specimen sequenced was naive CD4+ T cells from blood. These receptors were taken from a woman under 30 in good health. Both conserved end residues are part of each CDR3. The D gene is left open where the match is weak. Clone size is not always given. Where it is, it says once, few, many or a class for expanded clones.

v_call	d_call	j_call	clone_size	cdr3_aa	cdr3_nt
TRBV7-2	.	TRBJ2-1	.	CASSLARGNEQFF	TGTGCCAGCAGCTTAGCACGGGGGAATGAGCAGTTCTTC
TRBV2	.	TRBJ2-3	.	CASGAGARMQYF	TGTGCCAGCGGAGCAGGCGCCCGGATGCAGTATTTT
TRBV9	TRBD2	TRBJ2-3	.	CASSPTSGSGGTDTQYF	TGTGCCAGCAGCCCGACTAGCGGGAGCGGAGGCACAGATACGCAGTATTTT
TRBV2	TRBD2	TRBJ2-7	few	CASRGGLAGHHEQYF	TGTGCCAGCAGGGGGGGACTAGCGGGACACCATGAGCAGTACTTC
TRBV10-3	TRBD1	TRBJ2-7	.	CAIKGTGGASHEQYF	TGTGCCATCAAAGGGACAGGGGGCGCGTCCCACGAGCAGTACTTC
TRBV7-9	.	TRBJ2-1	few	CASSFNPGPRMEFF	TGTGCCAGCAGCTTTAATCCCGGACCTAGGATGGAGTTCTTC
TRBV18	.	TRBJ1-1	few	CASSPQVNTEAFF	TGTGCCAGCTCACCCCAGGTGAACACTGAAGCTTTCTTT
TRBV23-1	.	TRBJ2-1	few	CASSHEQGSGNEQFF	TGCGCCAGCAGTCATGAACAGGGTTCAGGCAATGAGCAGTTCTTC
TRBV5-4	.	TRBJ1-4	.	CASSLAGLNEKLFF	TGTGCCAGCAGCTTGGCAGGGCTTAATGAAAAACTGTTTTTT
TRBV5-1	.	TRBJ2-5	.	CASSPNSGGRQETQYF	TGCGCCAGCAGTCCGAATAGCGGAGGTAGGCAAGAGACCCAGTACTTC
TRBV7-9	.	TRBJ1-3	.	CASSLQGSPGNTIYF	TGTGCCAGCAGCCTGCAGGGGTCCCCTGGAAACACCATATATTTT
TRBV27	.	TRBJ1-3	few	CASSPFSSRNTIYF	TGTGCCAGCAGTCCGTTCAGTTCTCGAAACACCATATATTTT
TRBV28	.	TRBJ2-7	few	CASSLQIPYEQYF	TGTGCCAGCAGTTTACAGATACCCTACGAGCAGTACTTC
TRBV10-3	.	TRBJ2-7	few	CAIRGTESYEQYF	TGTGCCATCAGAGGGACTGAGTCCTACGAGCAGTACTTC
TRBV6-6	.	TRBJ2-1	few	CASTDPIRNEQFF	TGTGCCAGCACCGACCCCATTAGGAATGAGCAGTTCTTC
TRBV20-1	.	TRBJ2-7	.	CSATGPYEQYF	TGCAGTGCTACCGGGCCCTACGAGCAGTACTTC
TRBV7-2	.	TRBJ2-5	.	CASSLARGETQYF	TGTGCCAGCAGCTTAGCCAGGGGAGAGACCCAGTACTTC
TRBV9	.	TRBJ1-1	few	CASSVGTGLRAEAFF	TGTGCCAGCAGCGTAGGAACAGGTTTGAGGGCTGAAGCTTTCTTT
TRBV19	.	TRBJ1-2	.	CASVSSDRGIYGYTF	TGTGCCAGCGTCAGTTCTGATCGGGGAATATACGGCTACACCTTC
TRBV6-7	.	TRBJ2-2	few	CASSLTEPANTGELFF	TGTGCCAGCAGTTTGACAGAACCCGCGAACACCGGGGAGCTGTTTTTT
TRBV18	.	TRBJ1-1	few	CASSKEGGNTEAFF	TGTGCCAGCTCTAAGGAGGGGGGTAATACTGAAGCTTTCTTT